The 7 T cell receptor beta chains below were found in one sample sequenced in a study of cytomegalovirus exposure and HLA in healthy donors. Primers: 60 Vbeta forward and 13 Jbeta reverse. TCRdb's copy holds only in-frame clones and misses some; the assay was immunoSEQ multiplex PCR. This table has around 110,000 clones, approximately 70% appearing once. Input material: PBMCs. These receptors were obtained from a man under 40 in good health and CMV-seropositive.

This clone was counted a few times. This chain links TRBV9 with TRBJ1-2; maybe TRBD1 (6 bases). Trimming shortened V by 6 bases and J by 2 bases, and 8 bases separated the two germline ends. Germline-derived CDR1 and CDR2 are SGDLS and YYNGEE. This CDR3 is built from 12 residues. CDR3 sequence: CASTGVNYGYTF. The CDR3 DNA reads TGTGCCAGCACAGGGGTAAACTATGGCTACACCTTC.

This chain connects TRBV30 to TRBJ1-2; D might be TRBD1 (6 bases). CDR1 and CDR2 from the germline V gene are GTSNPN and SVGIG (reference sequence). V shed 2 bases and J shed 2 bases, with 15 bases lying between them. The CDR3 consists of 15 residues. CDR3 nucleotides: TGTGCCTGGAGTCGACTCCGGGACACGAACTATGGCTACACCTTC. Its protein is CAWSRLRDTNYGYTF.

This chain uses TRBV10-3 with TRBJ2-7, with a possible D match to TRBD2 (5 bases). This CDR3 is built from 14 residues. Trimming took 0 bases from V and 3 from J, leaving 9 bases between them. Per germline, CDR1 ENHRY and CDR2 SYGVKD. The CDR3: CAISESRELYEQYF. CDR3 nucleotides: TGTGCCATCAGTGAGTCGAGGGAACTCTACGAGCAGTACTTC.

The rearrangement links TRBV5-1 to TRBJ1-1, with TRBD1 as a possible D gene (6 bases). V lost 3 bases and J 1 base, leaving 7 bases between the germline ends. The CDR3 covers 13 residues. Germline V lookup: CDR1 SGHRS, CDR2 YFSETQ. This CDR3 is CASSSQGNTEAFF. In DNA form, the CDR3 reads TGCGCCAGCAGCTCACAGGGGAACACTGAAGCTTTCTTT. The full variable domain, rest sourced from reference TRBV5-1 and TRBJ1-1, is KAGVTQTPRYLIKTRGQQVTLSCSPISGHRSVSWYQQTPGQGLQFLFEYFSETQRNKGNFPGRFSGRQFSNSRSEMNVSTLELGDSALYLCASSSQGNTEAFFGQGTRLTVV.

The rearrangement links TRBV2 to TRBJ1-5; D is unresolved. Trimming shortened V by 2 bases and J by 5 bases, and 7 bases separated the two germline ends. The CDR3 loop spans 13 amino acids. Germline CDR1 is SNHLY and CDR2 is FYNNEI. CDR3 sequence: CASSETTYQPQHF. The DNA of the CDR3 is TGTGCCAGCAGTGAAACCACTTATCAGCCCCAGCATTTT.

V usage is TRBV25-1 and J usage is TRBJ2-5, with 8 bases matching TRBD2. The J call may not be correct, given that the DNA end is closer to TRBJ2-7. The germline CDR1 and CDR2 sequences are MGHDK and SYGVNS. This CDR3 is 16 amino acids long. The CDR3 DNA reads TGTGCCAGCAGTGAATCGATCGGGGGGGAGACCTACGAGCAGTACTTC. Its translation is CASSESIGGETYEQYF.

This chain uses TRBV11-2 with TRBJ2-1; D is unresolved. The V end lost 0 bases, the J end lost 4 bases, and 10 bases lay between the germline ends. In germline, CDR1 is SGHAT, CDR2 FQNNGV. CDR3 size: 15 residues. The CDR3 sequence: CASSLERLTYNEQFF. The CDR3 nucleotides are TGTGCCAGCAGCTTAGAGCGCCTTACGTACAATGAGCAGTTCTTC.